Below are 21 T cell receptor beta chains sequenced from a single sample in a study of T-cell reconstitution after alpha-beta-depleted transplantation in children (dated by TCRdb to the mid-2010s). The treatment or condition label here, explained by the study, means: allogeneic hematopoietic cell transplantation with graft depleted of TCRalphabeta T cells and CD19 B cells. Preparation of the library involved PCR. The data were produced on an Illumina HiSeq 2500. Molecular barcoding was employed in the preparation of TCR libraries, with unique molecular identifiers being used to normalize TCRbeta repertoire quantification. TCRdb trimmed the raw reads at Q25, called clones with MiXCR and kept productive beta chains. One record per CDR3 amino acid sequence lists the most common genes and DNA. The sample has 600,000 or so distinct CDR3 sequences on record, roughly 23% of them singletons. 13% to 15% of the sample is taken by the ten largest.

The specimen was PBMCs, mostly from graft donor cells, collected 360 days after TCRalphabeta/CD19-depleted stem cell transplant. These receptors all stem from a boy under three years old who had a stem cell transplant for acute myeloid leukemia, so the T cells may come from the graft donor.

V and J are TRBV7-2 and TRBJ2-3, with D possibly TRBD1 on 5 matching bases. V dropped 3 bases and J dropped 1 base, with 14 bases sitting between them. CDR3 size: 16 residues. Germline-derived CDR1 and CDR2 are SGHTA and FQGNSA. CDR3 in DNA: TGTGCCAGCAGCTTTAGGGGAACTCGGGGCACAGATACGCAGTATTTT. Its protein is CASSFRGTRGTDTQYF.

This clonotype was observed a handful of times. The CDR3 DNA reads as TGTGCCAGCAGTTCCCAGGGGAAGCAGTTCTTC. It encodes CASSSQGKQFF. The V and J genes are TRBV12-3 or TRBV12-4 and TRBJ2-1, with D possibly matching TRBD1 (6 bases). The CDR3 is 11 residues long. V shed 4 bases and J shed 11 bases, with 9 bases lying between them.

This clonotype appeared many times. The genes are TRBV2 and TRBJ2-5; possible D gene TRBD2, 7 bases. The V end was cut by 3 bases, the J end by 7 bases, with 18 bases between. The CDR3 contains 15 residues. CDR1 is SNHLY, CDR2 FYNNEI, per germline. CDR3 residues: CASSEGGTPQGTQYF. The CDR3 nucleotides are TGTGCCAGCAGTGAGGGGGGGACACCCCAGGGGACCCAGTACTTC.

This chain connects TRBV19 to TRBJ2-3, with D unclear. Trimming removed 5 bases at V and 1 base at J, with 13 bases between. Germline V gene lookup returns CDR1 LNHDA and CDR2 SQIVND (reference sequence). This CDR3 contains 15 residues. The CDR3 region has the DNA TGTGCCAGTAGTTCCCCAAAAATTGGCACAGATACGCAGTATTTT. Translating it yields CASSSPKIGTDTQYF.

This clonotype was detected many times. The J gene is TRBJ2-3, the V gene TRBV7-9, with D tentatively TRBD1 or TRBD2 (5 bases each). The V gene lost 5 bases and the J gene lost 2 bases, with 14 bases spanning the gap. This CDR3 region has 15 residues. CDR1 and CDR2 from the germline V gene are SEHNR and FQNEAQ (reference sequence). CDR3 sequence: CASSPGRTATDTQYF. CDR3 sequence (DNA): TGTGCCAGCAGCCCGGGACGGACGGCCACAGATACGCAGTATTTT. Based on the CDR3 plus reference TRBV7-9 and TRBJ2-3, the full variable domain is DTGVSQNPRHKITKRGQNVTFRCDPISEHNRLYWYRQTLGQGPEFLTYFQNEAQLEKSRLLSDRFSAERPKGSFSTLEIQRTEQGDSAMYLCASSPGRTATDTQYFGPGTRLTVL.

This clonotype was counted between two and nine times. J is TRBJ1-2 and V is TRBV27, with D uncertain. The ends were cut back, 5 bases at V and 4 bases at J, with 11 bases in the middle. Germline CDR1 and CDR2: MNHEY and SMNVEV (reference sequence). The CDR3 spans 13 residues. This CDR3 reads CASSPSKSYGYTF. Written as DNA, the CDR3 is TGTGCCAGCAGTCCTAGCAAAAGCTATGGCTACACCTTC.

This clonotype came up a few times. This sequence joins TRBV20-1 and TRBJ2-7, with 10 bases identical to TRBD2. The germline gives CDR1 DFQATT, CDR2 SNEGSKA (reference sequence). The V segment lost 1 base and the J segment 2 bases; nucleotides outside the gene matches: 5. There are 15 residues in the CDR3. CDR3 protein: CSARAASGGPYEQYV. CDR3 in DNA: TGCAGTGCTAGAGCGGCTAGCGGGGGACCCTACGAGCAGTACGTC.

V and J are TRBV4-1 and TRBJ1-5; 7 bases match TRBD1. Germline assignment: CDR1 MGHRA and CDR2 YSYEKL. The J segment lost 6 bases and the V segment lost 4 bases, leaving 12 bases of the junction unmatched. This CDR3 is 16 amino acids long. The CDR3 DNA follows: TGCGCCAGCAGCCTGGCGCCTCAGGGGGTTGGTCAGCCCCAGCATTTT. Protein product: CASSLAPQGVGQPQHF.

In this sample, this clonotype turned up a few times. V and J are TRBV13 and TRBJ2-1; D ambiguous. The CDR3 sequence is 15 residues long. From germline, CDR1 is PRHDT and CDR2 FYEKMQ (reference sequence). Trimming pared 5 bases from V and 1 base from J, leaving 12 bases between. This CDR3 is CASSQAGLSYNEQFF. CDR3 in DNA: TGTGCCAGCAGCCAAGCAGGCCTTTCCTACAATGAGCAGTTCTTC.

The V and J genes are TRBV5-1 and TRBJ2-5, with a tentative D call TRBD2 (6 bases). V lost 3 bases, J lost 0 bases, and 9 bases lay in between. The CDR3 is 14 amino acids. Germline loops: CDR1 SGHRS, CDR2 YFSETQ. The CDR3 DNA is TGCGCCAGCAGCTGGACGGGAGACCAAGAGACCCAGTACTTC. It is translated as CASSWTGDQETQYF.

The chain couples TRBV29-1 to TRBJ2-5; TRBD2 is a possible D gene (7 bases). This CDR3 spans 17 amino acids. Per the germline V gene, CDR1 is SQVTM and CDR2 is ANQGSEA. V lost 4 bases, J lost 5 bases, and 26 bases lay in between. CDR3 loop: CSVGPPPGRGRGETQYF. DNA for the CDR3: TGCAGCGTTGGCCCCCCTCCCGGGCGGGGGCGGGGGGAGACCCAGTACTTC.

This clonotype was seen a handful of times. V usage is TRBV15 and J usage is TRBJ2-7, with 7 positions matching TRBD1. The CDR3 covers 15 residues. V shed 0 bases and J 5 bases; nucleotides not matched to a gene: 7. From germline, CDR1 is LNHNV and CDR2 YYDKDF (reference sequence). Written as DNA, the CDR3 is TGTGCCACCAGCAGAGAGAGGGGGCTTATGGACGAGCAGTACTTC. Protein: CATSRERGLMDEQYF.

This clonotype has a count of ten or more. The V call is TRBV29-1, the J call TRBJ1-3; unclear D gene. Germline V CDR1 and CDR2: SQVTM, ANQGSEA. The CDR3 has 14 amino acids. V was clipped by 4 bases and J by 0 bases, with 10 bases between them. CDR3: CSVGASSSGNTIYF. CDR3 nucleotides: TGCAGCGTTGGCGCCAGCTCCTCTGGAAACACCATATATTTT. The variable domain in full, completed from reference TRBV29-1 and TRBJ1-3, reads SAVISQKPSRDICQRGTSLTIQCQVDSQVTMMFWYRQQPGQSLTLIATANQGSEATYESGFVIDKFPISRPNLTFSTLTVSNMSPEDSSIYLCSVGASSSGNTIYFGEGSWLTVV.

The chain couples TRBV5-1 to TRBJ2-7; the match to TRBD1 covers 9 bases. Germline assignment: CDR1 SGHRS and CDR2 YFSETQ. This CDR3 has 13 residues. Trimming at V came to 4 bases and at J to 7 bases, leaving 6 bases not matched to a gene. CDR3 nucleotide sequence: TGCGCCAGCAGCCTCTGGACAGGGGATGAGCAGTACGTC. It yields the protein CASSLWTGDEQYV.

This clonotype was counted a few times. The V and J genes are TRBV27 and TRBJ2-5, with 10 bases that match TRBD2. The J segment lost 2 bases and the V segment lost 7 bases, leaving 7 bases of the junction unmatched. This CDR3 region has 15 residues. Germline values: CDR1 MNHEY, CDR2 SMNVEV (reference sequence). CDR3 sequence (DNA): TGTGCCAGCACACCTAGCGGGGGACATCAAGAGACCCAGTACTTC. Protein sequence: CASTPSGGHQETQYF.

There are many counts of this clonotype. The chain is built from TRBV27 and TRBJ1-5, with D unresolved. Germline V gene sequence: CDR1 MNHEY, CDR2 SMNVEV (reference sequence). V was pared by 4 bases and J by 0 bases, with 19 bases between. The CDR3 contains 18 residues. The CDR3 protein is CASSSRPPLKNSNQPQHF. The CDR3 bases are TGTGCCAGCAGTTCTAGGCCACCGCTAAAGAATAGCAATCAGCCCCAGCATTTT.

This clonotype was seen a few times. The rearrangement uses TRBV12-3 or TRBV12-4 and TRBJ2-5, with no clear D. The CDR3 consists of 13 residues. The V and J ends lost 3 bases and 2 bases respectively, with 7 bases between them. The CDR3 region is CASSFTRQETQYF. CDR3 in DNA: TGTGCCAGCAGTTTTACGCGGCAAGAGACCCAGTACTTC.

The CDR3 DNA sequence: TGTGCCAGCAGTTTCCCCGACAGGGGACTCACAGATACGCAGTATTTT. Amino acids: CASSFPDRGLTDTQYF. This rearrangement joins TRBV12-3 or TRBV12-4 to TRBJ2-3, with 8 bases that match TRBD1. This CDR3 comprises 16 residues. V lost 3 bases to trimming and J lost 2 bases; unmatched junction nucleotides: 7.

This clonotype was observed a handful of times. DNA for the CDR3: TGCAGCTTCAGTGGGCCTTTCAGGGGGAGGAGCACAGATACGCAGTATTTT. Translated, it gives CSFSGPFRGRSTDTQYF. V and J are TRBV29-1 and TRBJ2-3, with D maybe TRBD1 (7 bases). CDR1 is SQVTM, CDR2 ANQGSEA, per germline. V was pared by 8 bases and J by 0 bases, with 24 bases between. The CDR3 sequence is 17 residues long.

V and J are TRBV18 and TRBJ1-1, with TRBD1 matching 8 bases. This CDR3 comprises 14 residues. The J segment lost 5 bases and the V segment lost 3 bases, leaving 5 bases of the junction unmatched. Germline lookup yields CDR1 KGHSH and CDR2 LQKENI. CDR3 sequence: CASSPGQVRTEAFF. CDR3 coding DNA: TGTGCCAGCTCACCGGGACAGGTGAGGACTGAAGCTTTCTTT.

This clonotype was picked up many times. The gene calls are TRBV12-3 or TRBV12-4 and TRBJ2-5; D gene unclear. The V and J ends lost 3 bases and 5 bases respectively, with 10 bases between them. CDR3 size: 13 residues. The CDR3 reads CASSLASGETQYF. CDR3 bases: TGTGCCAGCAGTTTGGCCTCTGGGGAGACCCAGTACTTC.